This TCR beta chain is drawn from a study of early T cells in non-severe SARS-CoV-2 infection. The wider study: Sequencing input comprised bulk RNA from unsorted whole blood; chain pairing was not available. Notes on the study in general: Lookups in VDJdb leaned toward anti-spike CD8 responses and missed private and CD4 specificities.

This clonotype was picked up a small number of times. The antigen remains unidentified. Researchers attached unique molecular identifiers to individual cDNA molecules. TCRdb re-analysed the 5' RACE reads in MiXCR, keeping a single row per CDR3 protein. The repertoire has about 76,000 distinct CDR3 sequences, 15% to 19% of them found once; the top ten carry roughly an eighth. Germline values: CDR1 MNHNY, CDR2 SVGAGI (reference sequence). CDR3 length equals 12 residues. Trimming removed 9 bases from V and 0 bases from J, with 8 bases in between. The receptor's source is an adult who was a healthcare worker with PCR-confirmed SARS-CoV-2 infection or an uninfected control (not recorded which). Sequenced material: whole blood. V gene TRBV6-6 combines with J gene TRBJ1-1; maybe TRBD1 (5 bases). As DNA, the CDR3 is TGTGCCAGTTTAGGGGTGAACACTGAAGCTTTCTTT. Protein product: CASLGVNTEAFF.